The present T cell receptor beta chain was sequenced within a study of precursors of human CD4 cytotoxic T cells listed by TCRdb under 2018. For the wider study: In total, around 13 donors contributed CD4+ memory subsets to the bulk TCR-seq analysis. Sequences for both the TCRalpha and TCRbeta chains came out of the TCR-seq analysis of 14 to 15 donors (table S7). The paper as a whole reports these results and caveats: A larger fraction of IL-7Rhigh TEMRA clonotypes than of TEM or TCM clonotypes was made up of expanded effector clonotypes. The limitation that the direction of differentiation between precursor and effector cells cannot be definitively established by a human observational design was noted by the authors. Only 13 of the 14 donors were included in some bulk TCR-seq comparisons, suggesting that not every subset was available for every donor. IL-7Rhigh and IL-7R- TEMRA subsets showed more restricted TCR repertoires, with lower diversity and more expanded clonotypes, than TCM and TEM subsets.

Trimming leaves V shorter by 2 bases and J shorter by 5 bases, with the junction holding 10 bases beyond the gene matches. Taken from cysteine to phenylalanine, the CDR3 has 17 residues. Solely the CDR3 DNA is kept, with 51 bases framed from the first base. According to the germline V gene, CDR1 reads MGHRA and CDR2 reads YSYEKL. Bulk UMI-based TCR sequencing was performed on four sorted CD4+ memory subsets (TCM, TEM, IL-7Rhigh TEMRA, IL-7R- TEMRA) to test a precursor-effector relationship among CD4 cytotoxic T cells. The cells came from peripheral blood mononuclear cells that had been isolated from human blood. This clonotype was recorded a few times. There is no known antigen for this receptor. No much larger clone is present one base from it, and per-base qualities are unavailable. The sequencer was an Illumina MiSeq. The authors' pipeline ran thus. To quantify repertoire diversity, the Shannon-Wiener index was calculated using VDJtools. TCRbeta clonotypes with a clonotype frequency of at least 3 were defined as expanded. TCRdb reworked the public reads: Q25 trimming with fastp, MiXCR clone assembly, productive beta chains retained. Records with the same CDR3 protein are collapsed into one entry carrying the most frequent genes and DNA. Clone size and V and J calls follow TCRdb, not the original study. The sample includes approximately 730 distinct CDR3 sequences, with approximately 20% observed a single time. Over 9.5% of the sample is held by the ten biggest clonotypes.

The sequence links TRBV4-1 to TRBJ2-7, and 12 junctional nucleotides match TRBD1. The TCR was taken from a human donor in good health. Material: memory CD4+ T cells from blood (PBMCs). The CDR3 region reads CASSQSPGQGARNEQYF. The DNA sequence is TGCGCCAGCAGCCAATCTCCGGGACAGGGGGCGCGGAACGAGCAGTACTTC.